Listed here are 7 T cell receptor beta chains from one sample, sequenced in a study of identifying expanded T cells in peripheral blood. TCRdb's copy holds only in-frame clones and misses some; the assay was immunoSEQ multiplex PCR. The sample carries about 58,000 clones, roughly 89% recorded once. The sample taken for sequencing was blood. These TCRs come from a person between 18 and 70 years old in good health.

This rearrangement joins TRBV7-9 to TRBJ2-3; D might be TRBD2 (5 bases). V lost 1 base and J lost 7, with 12 bases in between. The CDR3 loop spans 14 amino acids. CDR1 SEHNR and CDR2 FQNEAQ come from the germline V gene (reference sequence). CDR3 sequence reads: CASSLVGVANTQYF. The DNA of the CDR3 is TGTGCCAGCAGCTTAGTCGGGGTTGCTAATACGCAGTATTTT.

This clone appeared a single time. The chain has TRBV4-3 and TRBJ1-4; D is ambiguous. V shed 0 bases and J shed 6 bases, with 17 bases lying between them. Germline CDR1 is LGHNA and CDR2 is YSLEER. The CDR3 spans 17 residues. CDR3 in amino acids: CASSQDLQSPTDEKLFF. In nucleotides, the CDR3 is TGCGCCAGCAGCCAAGATTTACAATCCCCCACGGATGAAAAACTGTTTTTT.

The rearrangement uses TRBV18 and TRBJ2-3, with D perhaps TRBD2 (5 bases). The CDR3 extends over 15 amino acids. Trimming took 3 bases from V and 0 from J, leaving 10 bases between them. Germline CDR1 KGHSH, CDR2 LQKENI. CDR3 loop: CASSPREPSTDTQYF. The CDR3, as DNA: TGTGCCAGCTCACCCCGGGAACCTAGCACAGATACGCAGTATTTT.

This chain joins TRBV6-1 and TRBJ1-2; D unclear. The CDR3 consists of 15 residues. Germline V gives CDR1 MNHNS, CDR2 SASEGT. With 4 bases removed from V and 4 bases from J, the gap between germline ends came to 16 bases. CDR3 sequence: CASSVAPGLLYGYTF. CDR3 DNA sequence: TGTGCCAGCAGTGTGGCCCCCGGGCTCCTCTATGGCTACACCTTC.

J is TRBJ2-7 and V is TRBV2; 12 positions agree with TRBD1. CDR3 length: 14 amino acids. V lost 5 bases, J lost 3 bases, and 2 bases stayed unmatched. Germline-derived CDR1 and CDR2 are SNHLY and FYNNEI. The CDR3 DNA reads TGTGCCAGCAGTCGGGACAGGGGGCTCTACGAGCAGTACTTC. Residues: CASSRDRGLYEQYF.

The chain links TRBV30 to TRBJ1-1, with a possible D match to TRBD1 (5 bases). V dropped 3 bases and J dropped 2 bases, with 10 bases sitting between them. This CDR3 region has 13 residues. From germline, CDR1 is GTSNPN and CDR2 SVGIG (reference sequence). In nucleotides, the CDR3 is TGTGCCTGGAGATGGGGGTTTAACACTGAAGCTTTCTTT. Its translation: CAWRWGFNTEAFF.

The chain has TRBV5-5 and TRBJ2-6; no reliable D call. V was trimmed by 4 bases and J by 6 bases, leaving 17 bases between them. Germline-derived CDR1 and CDR2 are SGHKS and YYEKEE (reference sequence). This CDR3 has 16 residues. The CDR3 sequence: CASSRILSLAANVLTF. CDR3 nucleotides: TGTGCCAGCAGCCGGATCCTATCCCTTGCGGCCAACGTCCTGACTTTC. Full variable domain (outside the CDR3, taken from reference TRBV5-5 and TRBJ2-6): DAGVTQSPTHLIKTRGQQVTLRCSPISGHKSVSWYQQVLGQGPQFIFQYYEKEERGRGNFPDRFSARQFPNYSSELNVNALLLGDSALYLCASSRILSLAANVLTFGAGSRLTVL.